One sample yielded the 18 T cell receptor beta chains listed below, sequenced in a study of blood T cell repertoires in COVID-19. Using immunoSEQ multiplex PCR, the repertoire was profiled, and TCRdb retains in-frame clones only, with some absent. The sample has about 170,000 clones; roughly four fifths are singletons. The material sequenced was peripheral blood. The receptors originated from a man between 65 and 80 years old with active or convalescent COVID-19.

The chain combines TRBV7-2 with TRBJ2-3, with TRBD1 matching over 7 bases. The length of the CDR3 is 15 residues. Germline CDR1 SGHTA, CDR2 FQGNSA. V trimming: 0 bases; J trimming: 3 bases; junction bases outside the gene matches: 3. CDR3 nucleotide sequence: TGTGCCAGCAGCTTAGCGATCAGGGGGACAGATACGCAGTATTTT. Residues: CASSLAIRGTDTQYF.

The gene calls are TRBV6-5 and TRBJ2-7, with 8 positions matching TRBD1. This CDR3 has 15 amino acids. V was pared by 6 bases and J by 0 bases, with 7 bases of the junction left unmatched. The germline gives CDR1 MNHEY, CDR2 SVGAGI. DNA for the CDR3: TGTGCCAGCAGCCGACAGGGGAAGAGCTCCTACGAGCAGTACTTC. It specifies CASSRQGKSSYEQYF.

V and J are TRBV7-2 and TRBJ1-2, with 9 bases identical to TRBD1. The CDR3 is 14 amino acids. The ends lost 2 bases at V and 6 bases at J; junction bases unmatched: 4. In germline, CDR1 is SGHTA, CDR2 FQGNSA. Here the CDR3 reads CASSLKGDRDGYTF. The CDR3 coding sequence is TGTGCCAGCAGCTTAAAGGGGGACAGGGATGGCTACACCTTC.

The J gene is TRBJ2-1, the V gene TRBV15, with 11 positions matching TRBD2. The trim removed 5 bases at V and 10 bases at J, leaving 13 bases unmatched. CDR3 length: 16 residues. Germline V lookup: CDR1 LNHNV, CDR2 YYDKDF (reference sequence). In DNA form, the CDR3 reads TGTGCCACCAGCGGATTCATAGCGGGAGGGGCAATCGAGCAGTTCTTC. This codes for CATSGFIAGGAIEQFF.

This sequence joins TRBV7-2 and TRBJ2-1; tentatively, D is TRBD1 (6 bases). CDR1 and CDR2 from the germline V gene are SGHTA and FQGNSA. The CDR3 has 15 amino acids. The V end lost 5 bases, the J end lost 3 bases, and 14 bases lay between the germline ends. The CDR3: CASSKSGHDYNEQFF. CDR3 bases: TGTGCCAGCAGCAAGTCGGGACACGACTACAATGAGCAGTTCTTC.

This clone was observed once. The CDR3 region is CATSRARLAEGRNEQFF. The CDR3 coding sequence is TGTGCCACCAGCAGAGCCAGACTAGCGGAGGGGCGTAATGAGCAGTTCTTC. The rearrangement joins TRBV15 to TRBJ2-1; 9 nucleotides match TRBD2. The trim removed 1 base at V and 7 bases at J, leaving 11 bases unmatched. There are 17 residues in the CDR3. CDR1 is LNHNV and CDR2 is YYDKDF in the germline V gene (reference sequence).

V usage is TRBV5-1 and J usage is TRBJ1-1; the D gene is possibly TRBD1 (5 bases). V was cut by 0 bases and J by 3 bases, with 12 bases left in between. The CDR3 totals 15 residues. Germline CDR1 SGHRS, CDR2 YFSETQ. The CDR3 sequence: CASSLATVLYTEAFF. The CDR3, as DNA: TGCGCCAGCAGCTTGGCGACAGTTCTATACACTGAAGCTTTCTTT.

The chain joins TRBV24-1 to TRBJ2-5; TRBD1 aligns across 8 bases. The CDR3 totals 14 residues. With 7 bases clipped from V and 5 bases from J, the junction kept 8 bases outside the gene matches. Germline values: CDR1 KGHDR, CDR2 SFDVKD. In DNA form, the CDR3 reads TGTGCCACCAGGGAGACAGGGGCCGGCGAGACCCAGTACTTC. Its translation: CATRETGAGETQYF.

J is TRBJ1-1 and V is TRBV4-1; D remains ambiguous. Germline V gene lookup returns CDR1 MGHRA and CDR2 YSYEKL. V lost 6 bases and J 0 bases, leaving 14 bases between the germline ends. The CDR3 spans 15 residues. CDR3 amino acids: CASSWAALLNTEAFF. The CDR3 DNA sequence: TGCGCCAGCAGTTGGGCAGCCCTTTTGAACACTGAAGCTTTCTTT.

The chain carries TRBV28 and TRBJ1-2; D is perhaps TRBD1 (5 bases). CDR1 MDHEN and CDR2 SYDVKM come from the germline V gene. This CDR3 has 13 residues. The V end was cut by 3 bases, the J end by 2 bases, with 7 bases between. The CDR3 loop is CASSFGGNYGYTF. The CDR3 region has the DNA TGTGCCAGCAGTTTCGGGGGGAACTATGGCTACACCTTC.

The chain uses TRBV7-2 and TRBJ2-7, with D perhaps matching TRBD1 (6 bases). Trimming left V 5 bases short and J 3 bases short, with 17 bases between. CDR3 length: 15 residues. CDR1 and CDR2 from the germline V gene are SGHTA and FQGNSA. The CDR3 is CASSQTGIGVYEQYF. CDR3 sequence (DNA): TGTGCCAGCAGCCAGACAGGAATAGGGGTCTACGAGCAGTACTTC.

The genes are TRBV7-7 and TRBJ2-2; D is ambiguous. Per the germline V gene, CDR1 is SSHAT and CDR2 is FNYEAQ (reference sequence). This CDR3 has 12 residues. Between the trimmed V and J ends, which lost 5 bases and 6 bases, there was a span of 7 bases. The CDR3 nucleotides read TGTGCCAGCAGCCCATTTCCCGGGGAGCTGTTTTTT. It codes for CASSPFPGELFF.

This rearrangement joins TRBV18 to TRBJ2-1; 11 nucleotides line up with TRBD1. V lost 1 base, J lost 9 bases, and 5 bases stayed unmatched. CDR3 length: 15 residues. The germline gives CDR1 KGHSH, CDR2 LQKENI. The CDR3 nucleotides are TGTGCCAGCTCACCACTGGGACAGGGGGTGAGTGAGCAGTTCTTC. This codes for CASSPLGQGVSEQFF.

This clone was seen a handful of times. This rearrangement joins TRBV5-5 to TRBJ2-7; 9 positions match TRBD1. From germline, CDR1 is SGHKS and CDR2 YYEKEE (reference sequence). The ends lost 4 bases at V and 0 bases at J; junction bases unmatched: 11. The CDR3 has 17 residues. The CDR3 is CASSPRDRAPVSYEQYF. DNA for the CDR3: TGTGCCAGCAGCCCCCGGGACAGGGCCCCCGTCTCCTACGAGCAGTACTTC.

The chain uses TRBV7-9 and TRBJ2-3; TRBD1 is a possible D gene (5 bases). Trimming removed 6 bases from V and 0 bases from J, with 16 bases in between. The CDR3 length is 16 residues. Germline V gene data show CDR1 as SEHNR and CDR2 as FQNEAQ (reference sequence). CDR3 DNA sequence: TGTGCCAGCAGTACAGGACACCTCCTGAGCACAGATACGCAGTATTTT. This codes for CASSTGHLLSTDTQYF.

The CDR3 DNA follows: TGTGCCAGCTCGCGGGACGGCGCAGAGACCCAGTACTTC. Amino acids: CASSRDGAETQYF. The gene calls are TRBV18 and TRBJ2-5; D is possibly TRBD2 (6 bases). Germline V gene lookup returns CDR1 KGHSH and CDR2 LQKENI. The CDR3 consists of 13 residues. Trimming removed 6 bases from V and 4 bases from J, with 12 bases in between.

This clone was counted only a few times. The rearrangement uses TRBV12-5 and TRBJ2-7, with a weak D call TRBD2 (6 bases). The CDR3 totals 16 residues. The germline V gene encodes CDR1 LGHNT and CDR2 FRNRAP. The V end lost 7 bases, the J end lost 0 bases, and 19 bases lay between the germline ends. The DNA for the CDR3 is TGTGCTAGTGCTGCAAGCCCCGGGGGTTACTCCTACGAGCAGTACTTC. Protein: CASAASPGGYSYEQYF.

J is TRBJ1-5 and V is TRBV27; 10 bases fit TRBD1. The CDR3 contains 15 residues. Germline lookup yields CDR1 MNHEY and CDR2 SMNVEV (reference sequence). V was pared by 6 bases and J by 2 bases, with 4 bases of the junction left unmatched. The CDR3 region has the DNA TGTGCCAGCAGGCCCGGGACAGGGGGCAATCAGCCCCAGCATTTT. This translates into CASRPGTGGNQPQHF.